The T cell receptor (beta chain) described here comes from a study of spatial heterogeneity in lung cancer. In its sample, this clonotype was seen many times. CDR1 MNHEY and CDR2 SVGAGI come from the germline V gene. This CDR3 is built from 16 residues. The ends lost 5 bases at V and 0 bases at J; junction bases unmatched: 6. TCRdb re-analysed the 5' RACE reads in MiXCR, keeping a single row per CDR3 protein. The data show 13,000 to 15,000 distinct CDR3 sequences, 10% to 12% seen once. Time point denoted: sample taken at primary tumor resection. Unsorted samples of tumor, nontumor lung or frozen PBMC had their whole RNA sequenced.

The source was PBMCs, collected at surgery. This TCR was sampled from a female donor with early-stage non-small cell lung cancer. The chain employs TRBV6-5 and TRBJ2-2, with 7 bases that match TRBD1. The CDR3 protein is CASSPSGGSNTGELFF. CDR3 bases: TGTGCCAGCAGTCCTTCAGGGGGTTCGAACACCGGGGAGCTGTTTTTT.